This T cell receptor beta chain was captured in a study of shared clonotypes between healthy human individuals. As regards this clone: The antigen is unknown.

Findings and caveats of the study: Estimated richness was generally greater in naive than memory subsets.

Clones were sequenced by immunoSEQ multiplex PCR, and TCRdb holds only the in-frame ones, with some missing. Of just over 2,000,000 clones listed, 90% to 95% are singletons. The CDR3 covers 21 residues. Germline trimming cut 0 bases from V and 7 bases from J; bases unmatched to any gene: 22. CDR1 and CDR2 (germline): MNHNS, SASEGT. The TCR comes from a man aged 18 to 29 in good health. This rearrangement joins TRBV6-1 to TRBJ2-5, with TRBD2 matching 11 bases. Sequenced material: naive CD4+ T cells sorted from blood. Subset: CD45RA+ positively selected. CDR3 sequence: CASSEALQAGLAGLSKGTQYF. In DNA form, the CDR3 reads TGTGCCAGCAGTGAAGCGCTTCAGGCCGGACTAGCGGGCCTCTCAAAAGGGACCCAGTACTTC.